Reported below is one T cell receptor beta chain. This clonotype appeared once. It has no known antigen specificity. No much larger clone exists at a distance of one base, and base qualities are not known. Just one read gives weak support. Inclusive of the bounding cysteine and phenylalanine, the CDR3 is 14 residues long. This entry keeps only the CDR3 DNA: 42 bases, framed from base 1. CDR1 and CDR2 are drawn from the germline V gene: KGHDR, SFDVKD. V loses 4 bases, J loses 8 bases, and the germline ends lie 16 bases apart. The study deep-sequenced TCR repertoires of sorted CD4+ and CD8+ blood T cells from severe aplastic anemia patients and healthy subjects. Ficoll-Paque density gradient centrifugation was used to isolate peripheral blood mononuclear cells. CD4+ and CD8+ T cells were sorted by FACS or magnetic beads before DNA extraction. This specimen belongs to a study of CD8+CD57+ T cells in acquired aplastic anemia (dated by TCRdb to 2017 to 2018). Looking at the study overall: On average, sorted CD4+ and CD8+ cells yielded around 3.5 ug of extracted DNA, with a range of about 0.18 to 27.4 ug. For healthy donor samples, the average read count was around 9.9 million for CD4+ cells and roughly 12 million for CD8+ cells.

The paper's findings and limits, for the study overall: CD8+ Simpson's diversity did not differ significantly between patients and healthy controls (P=0.060). Roughly 29 CD8+ CDR3 sequences were found in both patients and controls but appeared to be highly expressed in patients and within the immunodominant clones of the patients.

Genomic DNA was used as template for profiling of TCR beta VDJ combinations and CDR3 sequences. TCR repertoire sequencing was run on an Illumina HiSeq 2000. The paper's processing steps were these. TRBV/TRBJ rearrangement plots, CDR3 size and DJ length profiles, and Simpson's diversity index were used to assess repertoires. The most abundant DNA sequence in the deep sequencing data was defined as the immunodominant clone. CDR3 amino acid sequences were checked for sharing between subjects and were compared against published repertoires and the VDJdb database. The raw public data were reprocessed by TCRdb itself: fastp quality trimming at Q25, MiXCR clonotype calling, in-frame beta chains only. CDR3 protein duplicates are merged, each entry listing the most common genes and DNA. These V and J calls originate from TCRdb's pipeline instead of the authors' own analysis. Present in this sample are 35,000 to 40,000 distinct CDR3 sequences, more than 65% of which were seen just once. The biggest ten clones account for roughly 23% of the sample.

Material for sequencing was sorted CD4+, CD8+, or CD8+CD57+ T cells (not recorded which) from PBMCs. This chain is built from TRBV24-1 and TRBJ1-2, with the D gene too uncertain to name. The origin of this receptor is a human donor in good health, serving as a control. The nucleotides are TGTGCCACCAGTGACCACACCGTGGGTAGGGGCTACACCTTC. This yields the protein CATSDHTVGRGYTF.